This TCR beta chain was profiled in a study of vaccination effects on CD4 cells after COVID-19. A remark on this clone: Its specificity is unknown.

Assay: immunoSEQ multiplex PCR; the TCRdb copy retains only in-frame clones and omits some. Of more than 40,000 clones detected, roughly 70% appear once; the ten largest clones hold 20% to 30%. The CDR3 is 15 residues long. V dropped 7 bases and J dropped 1 base, with 16 bases sitting between them. The V gene's germline CDR1 is SGHRS and CDR2 YFSETQ. Prior to sequencing, the ViraFEST assay stimulated PBMC with viral peptide pools, which expanded the antigen-specific CD4+ T cells. Culturing for around ten days preceded CD4+ T cell isolation. Vaccinated participants had no history of SARS-CoV-2 infection and tested negative for nucleocapsid antibodies.

The chain recombines TRBV5-1 with TRBJ2-3; D call uncertain. Sequenced material: CD4+ T cells from PBMCs cultured with HCoV-OC43 spike peptides, taken before COVID-19 vaccination. As for subset: HCoV-OC43 spike overlapping peptide pool stimulation. This TCR derives from a human donor who received a COVID-19 vaccine. The CDR3 protein is CASAPPGAGTDTQYF. Written as DNA, the CDR3 is TGCGCCAGCGCCCCCCCGGGCGCAGGCACAGATACGCAGTATTTT.